The clone carrying this T cell receptor beta chain came up a few times. The antigen remains unidentified. This sample is drawn from a study of early T cells in non-severe SARS-CoV-2 infection. General study points: Anti-spike CD8 responses were favored by VDJdb matching, which missed private and CD4 specificities.

Unique molecular identifiers were affixed to single, distinct cDNA molecules. One entry per CDR3 protein results from TCRdb running MiXCR on the 5' RACE reads. The sample has around 83,000 distinct CDR3 sequences; roughly 12% are singletons. Deletions cut 7 bases from V and 0 bases from J, with 13 bases between. The CDR3 loop spans 15 amino acids. The sample consisted of whole blood, taken at baseline. The chain uses TRBV12-3 or TRBV12-4 and TRBJ2-1; D gene ambiguous. The TCR sequence derives from an adult who was a healthcare worker with PCR-confirmed SARS-CoV-2 infection or an uninfected control (not recorded which). CDR3 in DNA: TGTGCCAGCACCCGTCGGCTGAGCTCCTACAATGAGCAGTTCTTC. Protein: CASTRRLSSYNEQFF.